Only a few counts were recorded for the clone carrying this T cell receptor beta chain. What it recognizes is unknown. The library targeted TCRbeta and was prepared with unique molecular identifiers. MiXCR, applied by TCRdb to the PCR reads, yields one record per CDR3 protein. The sample gives some 600,000 distinct CDR3 sequences, around 13% of which show up once; 2% to 2.5% is in the top ten. Trimming took off 2 bases at V and 13 bases at J, with 9 bases between the two ends. CDR1 is MDHEN, CDR2 SYDVKM, per germline. The CDR3 is 12 amino acids. The sample is drawn from a study of T-cell reconstitution after alpha-beta-depleted transplantation in children. Study-level results: It was surviving recipient T cells and thymic progenitors that gave some patients high TCRbeta diversity at day 60. It was newly produced T cells that mostly accounted for T-cell counts and diversity one year after transplant. Reportedly, roughly two months post-transplant, alpha-beta T cells arose from several hundred expanded graft clones.

This chain links TRBV28 with TRBJ1-6, with TRBD1 as a possible D gene (5 bases). The source material was PBMCs, mostly from graft donor cells, sampled 360 days after TCRalphabeta/CD19-depleted stem cell transplant. This TCR was recovered from a male patient younger than 18 who had a stem cell transplant for acute myeloid leukemia, so the T cells may come from the graft donor. CDR3 sequence (DNA): TGTGCCAGCAGTTTACGAGGGGCTCCCCTCCACTTT. It specifies CASSLRGAPLHF.